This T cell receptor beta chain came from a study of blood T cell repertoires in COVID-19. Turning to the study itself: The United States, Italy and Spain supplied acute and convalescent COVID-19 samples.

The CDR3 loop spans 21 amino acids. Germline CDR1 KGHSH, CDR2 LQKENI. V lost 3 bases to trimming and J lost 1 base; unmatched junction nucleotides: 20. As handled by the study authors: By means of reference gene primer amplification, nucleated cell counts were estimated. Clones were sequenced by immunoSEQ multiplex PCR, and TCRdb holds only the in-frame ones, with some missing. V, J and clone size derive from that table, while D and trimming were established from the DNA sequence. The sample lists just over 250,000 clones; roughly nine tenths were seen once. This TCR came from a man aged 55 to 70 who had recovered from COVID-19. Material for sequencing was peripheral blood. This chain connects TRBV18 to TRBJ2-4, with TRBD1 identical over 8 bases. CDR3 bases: TGTGCCAGCTCACCTAACGTGGGGACAGGCGGGATTCATATCGCCAAAAACATTCAGTACTTC. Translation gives CASSPNVGTGGIHIAKNIQYF.